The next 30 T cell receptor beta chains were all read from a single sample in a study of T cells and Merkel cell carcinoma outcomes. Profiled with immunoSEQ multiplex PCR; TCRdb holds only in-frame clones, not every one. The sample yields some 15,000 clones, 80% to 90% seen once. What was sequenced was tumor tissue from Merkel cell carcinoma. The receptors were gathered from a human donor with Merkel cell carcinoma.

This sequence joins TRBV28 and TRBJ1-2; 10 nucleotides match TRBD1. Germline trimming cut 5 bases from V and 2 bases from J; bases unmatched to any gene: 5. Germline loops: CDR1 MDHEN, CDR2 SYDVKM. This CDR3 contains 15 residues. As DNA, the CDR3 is TGTGCCAGCAGTCTGACAGGGGGCGCGAACTATGGCTACACCTTC. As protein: CASSLTGGANYGYTF.

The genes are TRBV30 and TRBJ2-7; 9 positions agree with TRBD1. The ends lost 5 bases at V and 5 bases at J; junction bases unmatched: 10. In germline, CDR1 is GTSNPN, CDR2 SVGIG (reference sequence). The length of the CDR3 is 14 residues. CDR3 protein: CAWGPGQGYHEQYF. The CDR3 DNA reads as TGTGCCTGGGGTCCGGGACAGGGTTACCACGAGCAGTACTTC.

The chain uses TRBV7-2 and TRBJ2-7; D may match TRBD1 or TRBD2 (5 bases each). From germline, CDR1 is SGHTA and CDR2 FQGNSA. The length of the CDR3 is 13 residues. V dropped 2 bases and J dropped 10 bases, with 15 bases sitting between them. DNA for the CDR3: TGTGCCAGCAGCTTATCCCGGGACGTTGATCAGTACTTC. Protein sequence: CASSLSRDVDQYF.

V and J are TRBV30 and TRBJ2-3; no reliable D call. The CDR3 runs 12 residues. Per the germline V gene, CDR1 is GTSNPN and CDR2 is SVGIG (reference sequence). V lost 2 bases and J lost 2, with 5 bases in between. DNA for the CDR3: TGTGCCTGGAGTACGTCCACAGATACGCAGTATTTT. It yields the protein CAWSTSTDTQYF. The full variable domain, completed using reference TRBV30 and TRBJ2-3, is SQTIHQWPATLVQPVGSPLSLECTVEGTSNPNLYWYRQAAGRGLQLLFYSVGIGQISSEVPQNLSASRPQDRQFILSSKKLLLSDSGFYLCAWSTSTDTQYFGPGTRLTVL.

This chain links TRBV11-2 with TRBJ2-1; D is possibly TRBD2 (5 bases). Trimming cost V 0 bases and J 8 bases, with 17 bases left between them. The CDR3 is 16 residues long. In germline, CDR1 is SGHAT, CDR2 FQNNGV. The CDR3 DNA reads TGTGCCAGCAGCTTAGACCGGACTGTCTACCGCCATGAGCAGTTCTTC. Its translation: CASSLDRTVYRHEQFF.

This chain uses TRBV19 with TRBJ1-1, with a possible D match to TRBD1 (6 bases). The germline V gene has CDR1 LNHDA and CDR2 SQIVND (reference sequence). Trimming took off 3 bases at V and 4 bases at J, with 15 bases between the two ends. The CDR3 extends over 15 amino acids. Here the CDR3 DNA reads TGTGCCAGTAGTATGGCAGGGGCTTGGAGCACTGAAGCTTTCTTT. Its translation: CASSMAGAWSTEAFF.

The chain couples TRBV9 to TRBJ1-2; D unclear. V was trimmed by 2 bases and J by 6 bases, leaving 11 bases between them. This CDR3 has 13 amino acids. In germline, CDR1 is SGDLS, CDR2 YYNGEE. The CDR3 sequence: CASSVWERDGYTF. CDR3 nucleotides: TGTGCCAGCAGCGTGTGGGAGCGCGATGGCTACACCTTC.

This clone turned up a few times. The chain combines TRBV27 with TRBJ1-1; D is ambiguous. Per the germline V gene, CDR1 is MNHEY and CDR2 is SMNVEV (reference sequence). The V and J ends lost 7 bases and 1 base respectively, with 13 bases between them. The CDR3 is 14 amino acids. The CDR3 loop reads CASKAWHENTEAFF. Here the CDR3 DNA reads TGTGCCAGCAAGGCGTGGCACGAGAACACTGAAGCTTTCTTT.

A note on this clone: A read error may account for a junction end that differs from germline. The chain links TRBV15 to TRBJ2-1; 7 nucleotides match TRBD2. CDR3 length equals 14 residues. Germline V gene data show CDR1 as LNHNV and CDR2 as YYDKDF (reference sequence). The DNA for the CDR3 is TGTGTCACCAGTGCAGCGGGGACTGCCAATGAGCAGTTCTTC. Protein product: CVTSAAGTANEQFF.

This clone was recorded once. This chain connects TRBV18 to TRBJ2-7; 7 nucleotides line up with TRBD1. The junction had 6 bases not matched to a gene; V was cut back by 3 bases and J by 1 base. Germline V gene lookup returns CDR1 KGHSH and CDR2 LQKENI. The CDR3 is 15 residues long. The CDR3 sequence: CASSPSTGASYEQYF. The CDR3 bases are TGTGCCAGCTCACCGTCCACAGGGGCATCCTACGAGCAGTACTTC. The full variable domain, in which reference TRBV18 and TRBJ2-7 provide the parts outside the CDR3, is NAGVMQNPRHLVRRRGQEARLRCSPMKGHSHVYWYRQLPEEGLKFMVYLQKENIIDESGMPKERFSAEFPKEGPSILRIQQVVRGDSAAYFCASSPSTGASYEQYFGPGTRLTVT.

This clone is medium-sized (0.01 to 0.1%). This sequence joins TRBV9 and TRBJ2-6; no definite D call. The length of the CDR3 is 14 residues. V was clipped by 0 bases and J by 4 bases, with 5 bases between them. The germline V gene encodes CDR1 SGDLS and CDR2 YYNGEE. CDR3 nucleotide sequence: TGTGCCAGCAGCGTAGAGTCCGGGGCCAACGTCCTGACTTTC. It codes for CASSVESGANVLTF.

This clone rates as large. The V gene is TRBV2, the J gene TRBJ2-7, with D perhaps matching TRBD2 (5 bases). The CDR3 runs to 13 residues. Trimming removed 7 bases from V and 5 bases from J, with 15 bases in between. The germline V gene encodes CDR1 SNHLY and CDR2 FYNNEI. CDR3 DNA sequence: TGTGCCAGCATGCCGGGAACAGAACACGAGCAGTACTTC. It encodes CASMPGTEHEQYF.

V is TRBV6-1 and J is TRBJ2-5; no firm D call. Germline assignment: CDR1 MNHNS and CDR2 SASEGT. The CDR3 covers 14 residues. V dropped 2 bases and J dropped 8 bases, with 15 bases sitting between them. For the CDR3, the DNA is TGTGCCAGCAGTGAAAGGGCACCAGTTGGTACCCAGTACTTC. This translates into CASSERAPVGTQYF.

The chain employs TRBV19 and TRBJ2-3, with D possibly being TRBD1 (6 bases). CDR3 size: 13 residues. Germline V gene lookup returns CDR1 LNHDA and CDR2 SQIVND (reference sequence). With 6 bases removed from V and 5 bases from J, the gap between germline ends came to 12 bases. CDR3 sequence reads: CASRGRGGDTQYF. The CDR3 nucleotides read TGTGCCAGTAGAGGTCGAGGGGGAGATACGCAGTATTTT.

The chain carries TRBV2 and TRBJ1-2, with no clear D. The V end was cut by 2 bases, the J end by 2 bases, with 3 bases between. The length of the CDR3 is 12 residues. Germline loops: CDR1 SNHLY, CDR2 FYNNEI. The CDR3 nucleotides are TGTGCCAGCAGTGAACAAAACTATGGCTACACCTTC. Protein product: CASSEQNYGYTF.

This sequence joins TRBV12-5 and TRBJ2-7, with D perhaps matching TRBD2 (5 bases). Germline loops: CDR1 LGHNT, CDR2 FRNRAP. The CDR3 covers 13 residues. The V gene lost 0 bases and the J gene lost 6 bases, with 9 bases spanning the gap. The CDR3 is CASGLVARGEQYF. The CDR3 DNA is TGTGCTAGTGGTTTGGTAGCCCGGGGCGAGCAGTACTTC.

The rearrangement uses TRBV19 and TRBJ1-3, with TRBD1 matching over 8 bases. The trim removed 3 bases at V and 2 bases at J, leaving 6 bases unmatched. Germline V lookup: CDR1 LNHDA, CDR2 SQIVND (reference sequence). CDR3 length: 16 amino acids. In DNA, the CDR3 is TGTGCCAGTAGTATCAGGACAGGGACCACTGGAAACACCATATATTTT. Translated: CASSIRTGTTGNTIYF.

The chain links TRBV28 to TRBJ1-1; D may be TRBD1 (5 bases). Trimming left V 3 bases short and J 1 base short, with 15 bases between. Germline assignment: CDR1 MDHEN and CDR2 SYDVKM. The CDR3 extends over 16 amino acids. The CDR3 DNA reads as TGTGCCAGCAGTTTCCTATCATATCAGGGGAACACTGAAGCTTTCTTT. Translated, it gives CASSFLSYQGNTEAFF.

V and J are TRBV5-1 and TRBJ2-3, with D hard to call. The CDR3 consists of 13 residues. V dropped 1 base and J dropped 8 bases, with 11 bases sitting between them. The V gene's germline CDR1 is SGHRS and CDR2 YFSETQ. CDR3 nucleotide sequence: TGCGCCAGCAGCTTGAATATCCCCCCTACGCAGTATTTT. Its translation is CASSLNIPPTQYF. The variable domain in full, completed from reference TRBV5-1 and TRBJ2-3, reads KAGVTQTPRYLIKTRGQQVTLSCSPISGHRSVSWYQQTPGQGLQFLFEYFSETQRNKGNFPGRFSGRQFSNSRSEMNVSTLELGDSALYLCASSLNIPPTQYFGPGTRLTVL.

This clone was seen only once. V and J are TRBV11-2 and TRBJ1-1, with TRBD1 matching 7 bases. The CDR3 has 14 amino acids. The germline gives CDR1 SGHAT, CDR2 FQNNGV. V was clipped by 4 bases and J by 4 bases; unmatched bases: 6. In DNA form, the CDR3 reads TGTGCCAGCAGCTGGGCCTCAGGGGGCACTGAAGCTTTCTTT. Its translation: CASSWASGGTEAFF.

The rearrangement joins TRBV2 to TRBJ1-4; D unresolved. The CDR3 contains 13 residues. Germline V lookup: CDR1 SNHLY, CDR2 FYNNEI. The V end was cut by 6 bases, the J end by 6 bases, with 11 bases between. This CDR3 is CASRERRDEKLFF. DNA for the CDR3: TGTGCCAGCAGGGAGAGGAGAGATGAAAAACTGTTTTTT.

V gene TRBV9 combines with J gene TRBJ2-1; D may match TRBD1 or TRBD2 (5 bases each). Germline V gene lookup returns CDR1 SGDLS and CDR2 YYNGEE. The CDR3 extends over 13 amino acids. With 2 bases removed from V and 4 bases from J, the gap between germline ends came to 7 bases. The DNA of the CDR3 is TGTGCCAGCAGCGTTGGGACGTACAATGAGCAGTTCTTC. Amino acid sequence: CASSVGTYNEQFF.

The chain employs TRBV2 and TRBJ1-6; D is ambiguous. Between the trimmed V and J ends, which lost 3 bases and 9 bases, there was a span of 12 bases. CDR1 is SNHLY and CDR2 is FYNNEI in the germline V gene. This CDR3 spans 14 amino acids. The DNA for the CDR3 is TGTGCCAGCAGTGAGGGCAGAGTTCTTTCACCCCTCCACTTT. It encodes CASSEGRVLSPLHF.

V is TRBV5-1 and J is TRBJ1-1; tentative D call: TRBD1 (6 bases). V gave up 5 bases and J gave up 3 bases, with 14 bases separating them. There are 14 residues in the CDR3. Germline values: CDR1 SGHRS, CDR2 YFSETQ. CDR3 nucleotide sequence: TGCGCCAGCAGATGGAAGGACAGATACACTGAAGCTTTCTTT. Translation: CASRWKDRYTEAFF.

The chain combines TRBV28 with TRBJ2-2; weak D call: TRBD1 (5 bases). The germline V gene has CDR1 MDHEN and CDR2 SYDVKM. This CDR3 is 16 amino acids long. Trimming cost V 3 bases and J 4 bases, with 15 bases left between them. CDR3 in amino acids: CASSLAGPPSTGELFF. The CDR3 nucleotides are TGTGCCAGCAGTTTGGCAGGGCCTCCGAGCACCGGGGAGCTGTTTTTT.

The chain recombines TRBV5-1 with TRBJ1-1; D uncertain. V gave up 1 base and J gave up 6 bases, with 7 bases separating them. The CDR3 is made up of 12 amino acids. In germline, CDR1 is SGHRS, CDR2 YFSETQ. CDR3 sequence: CASSLIGAEAFF. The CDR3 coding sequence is TGCGCCAGCAGCTTGATCGGTGCTGAAGCTTTCTTT. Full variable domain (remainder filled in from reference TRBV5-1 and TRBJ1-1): KAGVTQTPRYLIKTRGQQVTLSCSPISGHRSVSWYQQTPGQGLQFLFEYFSETQRNKGNFPGRFSGRQFSNSRSEMNVSTLELGDSALYLCASSLIGAEAFFGQGTRLTVV.

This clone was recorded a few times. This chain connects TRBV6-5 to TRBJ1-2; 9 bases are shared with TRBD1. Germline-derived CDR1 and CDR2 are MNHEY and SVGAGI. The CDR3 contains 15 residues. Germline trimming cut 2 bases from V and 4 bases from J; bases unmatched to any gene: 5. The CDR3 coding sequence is TGTGCCAGCAGTTACGCGGGACAGGGAGGCTATGGCTACACCTTC. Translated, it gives CASSYAGQGGYGYTF.

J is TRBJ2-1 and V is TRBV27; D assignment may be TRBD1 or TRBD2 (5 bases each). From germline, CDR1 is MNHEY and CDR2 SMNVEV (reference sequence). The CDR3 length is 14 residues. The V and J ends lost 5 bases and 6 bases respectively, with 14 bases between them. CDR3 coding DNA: TGTGCCAGCAGTCCCGGGACGGCAGCCAATGAGCAGTTCTTC. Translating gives CASSPGTAANEQFF.

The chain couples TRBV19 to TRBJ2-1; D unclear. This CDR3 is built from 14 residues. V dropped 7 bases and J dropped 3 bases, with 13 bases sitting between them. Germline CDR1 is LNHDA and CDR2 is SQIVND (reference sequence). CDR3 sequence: CASKVQRIYNEQFF. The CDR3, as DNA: TGTGCCAGTAAAGTTCAGCGTATCTACAATGAGCAGTTCTTC.

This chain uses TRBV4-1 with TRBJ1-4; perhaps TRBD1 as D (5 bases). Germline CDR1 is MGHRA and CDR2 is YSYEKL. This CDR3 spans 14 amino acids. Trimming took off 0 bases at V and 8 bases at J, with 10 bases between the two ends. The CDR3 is CASSQDAGGEKLFF. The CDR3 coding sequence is TGCGCCAGCAGCCAAGATGCGGGGGGGGAAAAACTGTTTTTT.